Listed here are 18 T cell receptor delta chains from one sample, sequenced in a study of γδ T cells in repeated Plasmodium falciparum infection. TCRdb processed the multiplex PCR reads again with the CATT caller. The sample has 45,000 to 60,000 delta-chain clones, roughly 1.9% seen once. Flow sorting of PBMC yielded separate Vgamma9/Vdelta2+ and Vdelta2-negative gammadelta T cell populations for bulk repertoire analysis. Sequencing was done on a sample of gamma-delta T cells from blood. The source of these receptors is a pool of human donors (malaria-infected and uninfected, not separated).

Details on this clone: The protein in TCRdb stems from a much larger clone and differs at residue 9 from this DNA's translation, likely a read error; here the protein is translated from the DNA. The chain uses TRDV1 and TRDJ1, with 11 bases that match TRDD3. No J gene was available from TCRdb, and it was assigned here by a germline match of the DNA. Germline CDR1 reads TSWWSYY; CDR2 reads QGS. V lost 2 bases to trimming and J lost 4 bases; unmatched junction nucleotides: 30. The CDR3 sequence is 24 residues long. The DNA for the CDR3 is TGTGCTCTTGGGGAAACTGCGGTTCAGAATGACCTAATCGTACTGGGGGATAATCACGATAAACTCATCTTT. Translation: CALGETAVQNDLIVLGDNHDKLIF.

This clone came up many times. TCRdb's protein for this DNA is that of a much larger clone and differs from the translation at residue 10, likely a read error; the protein shown is the DNA translation. The gene calls are TRDV1 and TRDJ3; D not resolved. The germline V gene encodes CDR1 TSWWSYY and CDR2 QGS. This CDR3 has 12 residues. The CDR3: CALGHLNRQVFF. The CDR3 DNA reads TGTGCTCTTGGACACCTCAACAGACAGGTGTTTTTC.

This clone was detected a few times. The TCRdb protein, from a much larger clone, departs from this DNA's translation at residue 5, likely by read error; the protein shown derives from the DNA. The rearrangement uses TRDV2 and TRDJ1, with 12 positions matching TRDD3. The CDR3 loop spans 21 amino acids. Germline loops: CDR1 GEAIGNYY, CDR2 EKD. With V trimmed by 3 bases and J by 0 bases, 19 bases remained unmatched. The CDR3, as DNA: TGTGCCTGTGACTCTCTTTTACTGGGGGATACTGACCTCGACAACACCGATAAACTCATCTTT. As protein: CACDSLLLGDTDLDNTDKLIF.

The table lists this clone with a few counts. This DNA's translation differs at residue 11 from TCRdb's protein, which comes from a much larger clone; a read error is likely, and the protein shown is translated from the DNA. The J gene is TRDJ1, the V gene TRDV2, with TRDD3 matching over 11 bases. The J gene, missing from TCRdb, was assigned here through DNA to germline matching. Unmatched junction bases numbered 8, after V lost 3 bases and J lost 3 bases. CDR1 is GEAIGNYY and CDR2 is EKD in the germline V gene. This CDR3 contains 16 residues. Here the CDR3 reads CACDGLGDTYADKLIF. In DNA, the CDR3 is TGTGCCTGTGACGGTCTGGGGGATACTTACGCCGATAAACTCATCTTT.

This clone has only a few counts. Since a far larger clone is one base different, this is likely a read error. Other DNA sequences in the sample encode the same CDR3. The chain joins TRDV2 to TRDJ1; 11 nucleotides agree with TRDD3. Here the J gene was assigned by germline matching of the DNA, as TCRdb has none. The CDR3 sequence is 17 residues long. The germline CDR1 and CDR2 sequences are GEAIGNYY and EKD. V was clipped by 2 bases and J by 0 bases; unmatched bases: 7. The CDR3 protein is CACDILGDNRYTDKLIF. CDR3 DNA: TGTGCCTGTGACATACTGGGGGATAACCGATACACCGATAAACTCATCTTT.

This clone was recorded a few times. This likely came from a read error, as a far larger clone is one base away. Other DNA sequences of this sample code for an identical CDR3. Called V gene: TRDV1; the J gene was not called; TRDD3 reflects the table's D call only, with no check against the DNA. Germline CDR1 and CDR2: TSWWSYY and QGS. This CDR3 comprises 24 residues. CDR3 residues: CALGELRVFTWAGWGYRLTDKLIF. The CDR3 DNA reads as TGTGCTCTTGGGGAACTTAGAGTCTTCACCTGGGCAGGATGGGGATACAGGCTCACCGATAAGCTCATCTTT.

On this clone itself: With only one base between it and a far larger clone, this is likely a read error. Other DNA sequences in this specimen translate into the identical CDR3. The chain carries TRDV1 and TRDJ1; possibly TRDD3 for D (7 bases). TCRdb supplies no J gene; here it was assigned by aligning the nucleotide sequence to germline. V was cut by 2 bases and J by 0 bases, with 25 bases left in between. This CDR3 has 20 amino acids. The V gene's germline CDR1 is TSWWSYY and CDR2 QGS. The CDR3 sequence is CALGEIVLRYWGGYTDKLIF. DNA of the CDR3: TGTGCTCTTGGGGAAATCGTCCTACGCTACTGGGGAGGGTACACCGATAAACTCATCTTT.

On this clone: With a far larger clone one base away, a read error is the likely cause. Other DNA sequences of this sample code for an identical CDR3. J is TRDJ1 and V is TRDV1, with 12 bases that match TRDD3. The CDR3 has 21 amino acids. CDR1 and CDR2 from the germline V gene are TSWWSYY and QGS. Trimming at V came to 5 bases and at J to 0 bases, leaving 19 bases not matched to a gene. This CDR3 reads CALGSCLPYWGIPRYTDKLIF. The CDR3 nucleotides read TGTGCTCTTGGGTCCTGCCTGCCTTACTGGGGGATACCACGTTACACCGATAAACTCATCTTT.

A note on this clone: This likely traces to a read error, being one base from a far larger clone. The sample carries other DNA sequences with the same CDR3. The gene calls are TRDV1 and TRDJ1; 7 bases are a match to TRDD3. TCRdb leaves out the J gene; it was filled in here by matching the DNA to germline. CDR3 length: 22 residues. Germline values: CDR1 TSWWSYY, CDR2 QGS. The CDR3 DNA follows: TGCGCTCTTGGGGAACTAGTTGCCGCTATTCTGGGGGCTCCGAACCACACCGATAAACTCATCTTT. Encoded protein: CALGELVAAILGAPNHTDKLIF.

This clone was counted at least ten times. A far larger clone is one base from this, pointing to a likely read error. The same CDR3 is also encoded by other DNA sequences in this sample. This sequence joins TRDV3 and TRDJ1; 9 bases match TRDD2. The V segment lost 2 bases and the J segment 7 bases; nucleotides outside the gene matches: 17. Germline values: CDR1 TVYSNPD, CDR2 GDNSRS (reference sequence). This CDR3 has 16 residues. CDR3: CAFYRLPTVCEGKLIF. Written as DNA, the CDR3 is TGTGCCTTTTACCGCCTTCCTACGGTTTGTGAAGGTAAACTCATCTTT.

This clone was seen more than once but under ten times. This DNA's translation differs at residue 14 from TCRdb's protein, which comes from a much larger clone; a read error is likely, and the protein shown is translated from the DNA. The V gene call reads TRDV1; no J gene was called; the table's D call, TRDD3, has no DNA check behind it. The CDR3 sequence is 16 residues long. Germline CDR1 is TSWWSYY and CDR2 is QGS. Here the CDR3 DNA reads TGTGCTCTTGGGGAACTCCATTACGGGCTGTCCGATAAACCCATCTTT. Translated: CALGELHYGLSDKPIF.

On this clone itself: This DNA's translation differs at residue 13 from TCRdb's protein, which comes from a much larger clone; a read error is likely, and the protein shown is translated from the DNA. The V call is TRAV38-2/DV8, the J call TRDJ1, with TRDD3 as a possible D gene (5 bases). No J segment appears in TCRdb, so it was assigned here by matching the sequence to germline. Trimming stripped 6 bases from V and 7 bases from J, with 37 bases between. The germline V gene encodes CDR1 TSESDYY and CDR2 QEAYKQQN. This CDR3 region has 20 residues. Here the CDR3 DNA reads TGTGCTTATATAGGTAGCGGGAGTACTCCCGGCCGGTTGTGGGGCCTTAAACTCATCTTT. Translating gives CAYIGSGSTPGRLWGLKLIF.

This clone was picked up a small number of times. The protein recorded in TCRdb matches a much larger clone and deviates from this DNA's translation at residue 10, suggesting a read error; the protein here is obtained by translating the DNA. The chain employs TRDV2 and TRDJ4, with TRDD3 matching 10 bases. There are 16 residues in the CDR3. Germline lookup yields CDR1 GEAIGNYY and CDR2 EKD. The junction had 8 bases not matched to a gene; V was cut back by 1 base and J by 1 base. The CDR3 DNA reads TGTGCCTGTGACACGGTCTGGGGGATATGTGACAGACCCCTGATCTTT. Protein: CACDTVWGICDRPLIF.

As regards this clone: TCRdb's protein, taken from a much larger clone, differs from this DNA's translation at residue 13, likely owing to a read error; the protein displayed comes from the DNA. The chain uses TRDV1 and TRDJ1; D unclear. This CDR3 comprises 14 residues. Germline assignment: CDR1 TSWWSYY and CDR2 QGS. The CDR3 DNA reads as TGTGCTCTTGGGGGGTTTCCCTTTAGCGGTAAACTCACCTTT. The encoded protein is CALGGFPFSGKLTF.

This clone was recorded a few times. A far bigger clonotype differs at one base, so this is likely a read error. Other DNA sequences of this sample code for an identical CDR3. The V gene is TRDV1, the J gene TRDJ1, with TRDD3 identical over 10 bases. No J segment appears in TCRdb, so it was assigned here by matching the sequence to germline. CDR3 length equals 24 residues. CDR1 and CDR2 from the germline V gene are TSWWSYY and QGS. The CDR3 here is CALGELEWVIPLYWGIPYTDKLIF. CDR3 DNA: TGTGCTCTCGGGGAACTAGAGTGGGTTATTCCCCTATACTGGGGGATCCCGTACACCGATAAACTCATCTTT.

This clone was recorded many times. TCRdb lists the protein of a much larger clone for this DNA, which differs at residue 3, so this is likely a read error; the protein given here is translated from the DNA itself. DNA for the CDR3: TGTGCCTCCGCGAACGGGATTAATATGTTGACAGCACAACTCTTCTTT. Translation gives CASANGINMLTAQLFF. J is TRDJ2 and V is TRDV3, with D perhaps TRDD3 (5 bases). TCRdb gives no J gene; it was assigned here by matching the DNA to germline. V lost 4 bases and J lost 2, with 20 bases in between. The CDR3 has 16 amino acids. The germline V gene encodes CDR1 TVYSNPD and CDR2 GDNSRS (reference sequence).

Regarding this clone: At one of its ends the junction is not consistent with the germline gene, which may arise from a read error. CDR3 in amino acids: CARDPSYAVLGVIYTNKLIF. Here the CDR3 DNA reads TGTGCTCGGGATCCTTCCTACGCCGTACTGGGGGTTATATACACCAATAAACTCATCTTT. V usage is TRDV1 and J usage is TRDJ1; the D gene is possibly TRDD2 (9 bases). TCRdb gives no J gene; it was assigned here by matching the DNA to germline. The V gene's germline CDR1 is TSWWSYY and CDR2 QGS. The length of the CDR3 is 20 residues.

A few counts support this clone. TCRdb assigns this DNA the protein of a much larger clone, which departs from its translation at residue 10; this likely reflects a read error, and the protein shown comes from translating the DNA. The V gene was identified as TRDV3, while no J gene was called; the table names TRDD3, a call not compared with the DNA. Germline assignment: CDR1 TVYSNPD and CDR2 GDNSRS (reference sequence). The CDR3 loop spans 12 amino acids. The chain's CDR3 is CASRGYTDKPIF. DNA for the CDR3: TGTGCCTCCCGGGGATACACCGATAAACCCATCTTT.